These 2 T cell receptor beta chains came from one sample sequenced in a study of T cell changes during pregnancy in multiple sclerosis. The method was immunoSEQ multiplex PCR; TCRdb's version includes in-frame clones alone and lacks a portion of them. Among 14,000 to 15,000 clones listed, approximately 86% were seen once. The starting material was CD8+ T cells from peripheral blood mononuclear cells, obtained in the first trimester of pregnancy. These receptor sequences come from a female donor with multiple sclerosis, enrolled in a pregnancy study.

The CDR3: CATSSGTSGYNEQFF. The CDR3, as DNA: TGTGCCACCAGCAGTGGGACTAGCGGGTACAATGAGCAGTTCTTC. The chain is built from TRBV15 and TRBJ2-1; 12 nucleotides line up with TRBD2. Trimming took 3 bases from V and 4 from J; bases not matched to a gene: 1. CDR1 LNHNV and CDR2 YYDKDF come from the germline V gene (reference sequence). There are 15 residues in the CDR3.

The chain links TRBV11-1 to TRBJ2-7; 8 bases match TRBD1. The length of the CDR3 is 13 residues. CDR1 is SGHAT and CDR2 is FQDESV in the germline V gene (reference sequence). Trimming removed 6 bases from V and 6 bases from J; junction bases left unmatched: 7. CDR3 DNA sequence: TGTGCCAGCAGTTTGACAGGGGTGGGCGAGCAGTACTTC. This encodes CASSLTGVGEQYF.